These T cell receptor beta chains were read from a single sample in a study of blood T cell repertoires in COVID-19. Clones were sequenced by immunoSEQ multiplex PCR, and TCRdb holds only the in-frame ones, with some missing. The data hold some 70,000 clones, with 80% to 90% observed a single time. Specimen: peripheral blood. All receptors derive from a woman older than 75 with active COVID-19. Both conserved end residues are part of each CDR3. A D gene is named only where the DNA matches it firmly. Only part of the rows carry a size: once, few, many, or a class if the clone is expanded.

d_gene,abundance,j_gene,v_gene,CDR3aa,CDR3nt
TRBD2,.,TRBJ2-1,TRBV18,CASSPTVAGPYNEQFF,TGTGCCAGCTCACCAACGGTAGCGGGGCCCTACAATGAGCAGTTCTTC
TRBD2,.,TRBJ2-5,TRBV5-1,CASSLGAGGPSETQYF,TGCGCCAGCAGCTTAGGTGCGGGAGGGCCGTCAGAGACCCAGTACTTC
TRBD2,few,TRBJ2-1,TRBV5-1,CASSLRGVYNEQFF,TGCGCCAGCAGCTTGCGGGGGGTATACAATGAGCAGTTCTTC
TRBD2,.,TRBJ2-1,TRBV28,CASSPGGPSYNEQFF,TGTGCCAGCAGTCCGGGAGGACCCTCCTACAATGAGCAGTTCTTC
.,few,TRBJ2-2,TRBV18,CASSPRGGELFF,TGTGCCAGCTCACCACGAGGGGGGGAGCTGTTTTTT
.,.,TRBJ2-1,TRBV18,CASFAITGLVNEQFF,TGTGCCAGCTTCGCGATCACAGGGTTAGTTAATGAGCAGTTCTTC
.,.,TRBJ2-1,TRBV4-3,CASSQAGGNEQFF,TGCGCCAGCAGCCAAGCAGGAGGAAATGAGCAGTTCTTC
.,.,TRBJ1-2,TRBV6-5,CASSSREGGGYTF,TGTGCCAGCAGTTCGCGGGAAGGAGGTGGCTACACCTTC
.,.,TRBJ2-4,TRBV3-1/TRBV3-2,CASSQGPLVGKNIQYF,TGTGCCAGCAGCCAGGGGCCTCTGGTTGGCAAAAACATTCAGTACTTC
.,.,TRBJ2-2,TRBV4-3,CASSQATGITGELFF,TGCGCCAGCAGCCAAGCTACAGGGATTACCGGGGAGCTGTTTTTT
TRBD2,.,TRBJ2-3,TRBV4-2,CASRPTTSETTDTQYF,TGTGCCAGCAGACCCACCACTAGCGAGACCACAGATACGCAGTATTTT
.,.,TRBJ2-7,TRBV6-5,CASSPRGSEQYF,TGTGCCAGCAGTCCAAGGGGGAGCGAGCAGTACTTC
.,.,TRBJ2-7,TRBV7-8,CASSGDTFYEQYF,TGTGCCAGCAGCGGCGACACCTTCTACGAGCAGTACTTC
.,.,TRBJ2-5,TRBV5-6,CASSLRGRQETQYF,TGTGCCAGCAGCTTGAGAGGGAGGCAAGAGACCCAGTACTTC
.,.,TRBJ1-2,TRBV28,CASSFNTGSLYGYTF,TGTGCCAGCAGTTTTAACACAGGATCCCTTTATGGCTACACCTTC
.,.,TRBJ2-7,TRBV7-2,CASSLGGRLYEQYF,TGTGCCAGCAGCTTAGGTGGGAGGCTCTACGAGCAGTACTTC
TRBD2,.,TRBJ2-7,TRBV7-2,CASSLGLAGPSYEQYF,TGTGCCAGCAGCTTGGGACTAGCGGGCCCCTCCTACGAGCAGTACTTC
TRBD2,.,TRBJ2-1,TRBV5-6,CASSWTSDNEQFF,TGTGCCAGCAGCTGGACTAGCGACAATGAGCAGTTCTTC
.,.,TRBJ2-1,TRBV9,CASSVGQGWNEQFF,TGTGCCAGCAGCGTAGGTCAGGGGTGGAATGAGCAGTTCTTC
.,.,TRBJ2-2,TRBV3-1/TRBV3-2,CASSPSPPGPYTGELFF,TGTGCCAGCAGCCCCTCCCCCCCAGGGCCGTACACCGGGGAGCTGTTTTTT
.,few,TRBJ1-4,TRBV2,CASSHRARVGKLFF,TGTGCCAGCAGCCACCGGGCCAGGGTAGGAAAACTGTTTTTT
.,.,TRBJ2-1,TRBV9,CASSGGGGRTYNEQFF,TGTGCCAGCAGCGGAGGAGGCGGGCGAACCTACAATGAGCAGTTCTTC
TRBD2,once,TRBJ2-1,TRBV4-3,CASSQELAGGYNEQFF,TGCGCCAGCAGCCAAGAACTAGCGGGAGGCTACAATGAGCAGTTCTTC
TRBD1,.,TRBJ2-2,TRBV19,CASSTGQGNTGELFF,TGTGCCAGTAGTACGGGACAGGGGAACACCGGGGAGCTGTTTTTT
TRBD2,.,TRBJ2-1,TRBV11-2,CASSPNIAGTIYYNEQFF,TGTGCCAGCAGCCCAAATATAGCGGGAACTATCTACTACAATGAGCAGTTCTTC
.,.,TRBJ2-3,TRBV19,CASKGLNTDTQYF,TGTGCCAGTAAGGGACTGAACACAGATACGCAGTATTTT
.,.,TRBJ1-6,TRBV27,CASSQILGLNSPLHF,TGTGCCAGCAGCCAGATCCTGGGGCTTAATTCACCCCTCCACTTT
TRBD2,.,TRBJ2-2,TRBV9,CASSVPRTSGTTGELFF,TGTGCCAGCAGCGTACCTCGGACTAGCGGGACCACCGGGGAGCTGTTTTTT
TRBD1,.,TRBJ2-5,TRBV30,CAWSVSWSDGTEEETQYF,TGTGCCTGGAGTGTATCGTGGTCCGACGGGACAGAAGAAGAGACCCAGTACTTC
.,.,TRBJ1-4,TRBV5-4,CASSRAGTENEKLFF,TGTGCCAGCAGTCGTGCCGGGACTGAGAATGAAAAACTGTTTTTT
.,.,TRBJ2-1,TRBV7-2,CASSLGRPIFNEQFF,TGTGCCAGCAGCTTAGGCAGGCCGATTTTCAATGAGCAGTTCTTC
.,.,TRBJ2-7,TRBV15,CATSSPSSSYEQYF,TGTGCCACCAGTAGCCCCTCCAGCTCCTACGAGCAGTACTTC
TRBD1,.,TRBJ1-5,TRBV19,CASSGSGTVHQPQHF,TGTGCCAGTAGCGGGTCTGGGACAGTCCACCAGCCCCAGCATTTT
TRBD2,.,TRBJ2-1,TRBV5-6,CASSLAGLAGYNEQFF,TGTGCCAGCAGCTTGGCCGGACTAGCGGGCTACAATGAGCAGTTCTTC
TRBD2,.,TRBJ2-1,TRBV9,CASSQAVGEGLSYNEQFF,TGTGCCAGCAGCCAAGCGGTGGGGGAGGGCCTTTCCTACAATGAGCAGTTCTTC
TRBD1,.,TRBJ1-2,TRBV28,CASSSGTGRVYGYTF,TGTGCCAGCAGTTCTGGGACAGGGAGGGTCTATGGCTACACCTTC
.,.,TRBJ2-1,TRBV28,CASSTAYNEQFF,TGTGCCAGTTCCACGGCCTACAATGAGCAGTTCTTC
.,once,TRBJ2-7,TRBV13,CASSLGLSEEYF,TGTGCCAGCAGCTTAGGTCTCAGCGAGGAGTACTTC
.,.,TRBJ2-1,TRBV21-1,CASSKERSDPRRDNEQFF,TGTGCCAGCAGCAAAGAGCGGTCGGACCCCCGAAGAGACAATGAGCAGTTCTTC
TRBD2,.,TRBJ2-3,TRBV19,CASSRRGRAGTDTQYF,TGTGCCAGTAGCCGAAGAGGGAGGGCGGGCACAGATACGCAGTATTTT
TRBD2,.,TRBJ2-1,TRBV6-1,CASSDRGSPGNEQFF,TGTGCCAGCAGTGATCGCGGGAGTCCCGGTAATGAGCAGTTCTTC
.,.,TRBJ1-5,TRBV19,CASSVSRVNQPQHF,TGTGCCAGTAGTGTATCCAGGGTCAATCAGCCCCAGCATTTT
.,.,TRBJ2-3,TRBV10-2,CASSGQRTDTQYF,TGCGCCAGCTCGGGACAACGCACAGATACGCAGTATTTT
.,.,TRBJ1-2,TRBV28,CASSHTGGYTF,TGTGCCAGCAGTCACACGGGGGGCTACACCTTC
.,.,TRBJ1-1,TRBV29-1,CSVLGHMNTEAFF,TGCAGCGTCCTGGGACATATGAACACTGAAGCTTTCTTT
.,.,TRBJ1-4,TRBV28,CASSSLATNEKLFF,TGTGCCAGCAGTTCCCTCGCAACTAATGAAAAACTGTTTTTT
.,.,TRBJ2-7,TRBV28,CASREQGAVYEQYF,TGTGCCAGCAGGGAACAGGGAGCCGTCTACGAGCAGTACTTC
TRBD2,.,TRBJ2-7,TRBV9,CASSPQPGLAEVGEQYF,TGTGCCAGCAGCCCCCAACCTGGACTAGCGGAGGTCGGCGAGCAGTACTTC
.,.,TRBJ2-3,TRBV12-3/TRBV12-4,CASSLESPNTQYF,TGTGCCAGCAGTTTAGAGAGCCCGAATACGCAGTATTTT
.,.,TRBJ2-1,TRBV7-2,CASSSLYSFGSSNEQFF,TGTGCCAGCAGCTCCCTGTATAGCTTCGGTAGCAGCAATGAGCAGTTCTTC
.,.,TRBJ2-6,TRBV19,CASSISGGGGANVLTF,TGTGCCAGTAGTATAAGCGGTGGAGGCGGGGCCAACGTCCTGACTTTC
TRBD1,once,TRBJ1-4,TRBV28,CASRPPGQEKLFF,TGTGCCAGCAGGCCCCCGGGACAGGAAAAACTGTTTTTT
.,.,TRBJ2-7,TRBV4-1,CASSQSAPPSYREQYF,TGCGCCAGCAGCCAAAGCGCGCCTCCTTCGTATAGGGAGCAGTACTTC
.,.,TRBJ1-1,TRBV12-3/TRBV12-4,CASSFGGNTEAFF,TGTGCCAGCAGTTTTGGAGGGAACACTGAAGCTTTCTTT
.,.,TRBJ2-7,TRBV21-1,CASSKDKSRTGELGEQYF,TGTGCCAGCAGCAAAGACAAATCCCGGACAGGGGAACTCGGCGAGCAGTACTTC
.,once,TRBJ2-1,TRBV7-3,CASSLFPLARDEQFF,TGTGCCAGCAGTTTGTTCCCGCTAGCTCGAGATGAGCAGTTCTTC
TRBD1,.,TRBJ2-2,TRBV11-1,CASSLRTGQNTGELFF,TGTGCCAGCAGCCTGCGGACAGGACAGAACACCGGGGAGCTGTTTTTT
TRBD1,.,TRBJ2-7,TRBV5-1,CASSLGDRGTEQYF,TGCGCCAGCAGCTTGGGGGACAGGGGGACCGAGCAGTACTTC
.,once,TRBJ2-1,TRBV28,CASSFGTYNEQFF,TGTGCCAGCAGTTTCGGGACTTACAATGAGCAGTTCTTC